This is a list of T cell receptor beta chains from one sample in a study of CD8 T cells in ankylosing spondylitis. TCRdb reprocessed the 5' RACE reads via MiXCR and lists one record per CDR3 protein. This sample has 400,000 to 450,000 distinct CDR3 sequences, with about a sixth found just once. The sample consisted of blood, either unsorted or a sorted T cell fraction (not recorded which). The receptors originated from a male donor with ankylosing spondylitis. Each CDR3 is given with its conserved first and last residue. The D gene is left open where the match is weak. Size is omitted from some rows. Given values are once, few, many or a class for expanded clones.

v_call: TRBV6-1
clone_size: many
d_call: NA
j_call: TRBJ2-1
cdr3_aa: CASRSVLGRNEQFF
cdr3_nt: TGTGCCAGCAGGTCTGTCTTGGGGCGGAATGAGCAGTTCTTC

v_call: TRBV20-1
clone_size: NA
d_call: NA
j_call: TRBJ1-3
cdr3_aa: CSARENKPGNTIYF
cdr3_nt: TGCAGTGCTAGAGAAAACAAGCCTGGAAACACCATATATTTT

v_call: TRBV4-1
clone_size: NA
d_call: NA
j_call: TRBJ2-7
cdr3_aa: CASSQDPTSRVEQYF
cdr3_nt: TGCGCCAGCAGCCAAGATCCAACCTCTAGGGTCGAGCAGTACTTC

v_call: TRBV6-5
clone_size: once
d_call: NA
j_call: TRBJ2-1
cdr3_aa: CASSSRDFYNEQFF
cdr3_nt: TGTGCCAGCAGTTCGCGGGACTTTTACAATGAGCAGTTCTTC

v_call: TRBV18
clone_size: NA
d_call: TRBD1
j_call: TRBJ1-3
cdr3_aa: CASSPQQGAIGNTIYF
cdr3_nt: TGTGCCAGCTCACCCCAGCAGGGGGCCATTGGAAACACCATATATTTT

v_call: TRBV28
clone_size: NA
d_call: NA
j_call: TRBJ1-6
cdr3_aa: CASRPPYSTSNSPLHF
cdr3_nt: TGTGCCAGCAGACCCCCCTACAGTACTTCTAATTCACCCCTCCACTTT

v_call: TRBV7-2
clone_size: many
d_call: TRBD1
j_call: TRBJ1-1
cdr3_aa: CASSWDRWNTEAFF
cdr3_nt: TGTGCCAGCAGCTGGGACAGATGGAACACTGAAGCTTTCTTT

v_call: TRBV6-5
clone_size: few
d_call: NA
j_call: TRBJ2-7
cdr3_aa: CASSYVGRSRSYEQYF
cdr3_nt: TGTGCCAGCAGTTACGTCGGCAGGTCCCGCTCCTACGAGCAGTACTTC

v_call: TRBV3-1
clone_size: many
d_call: NA
j_call: TRBJ1-5
cdr3_aa: CASSQGLQPQHF
cdr3_nt: TGTGCCAGCAGCCAAGGACTCCAGCCCCAGCATTTT

v_call: TRBV11-1
clone_size: NA
d_call: NA
j_call: TRBJ1-1
cdr3_aa: CASSLARGSAEAFF
cdr3_nt: TGTGCCAGCAGCTTAGCGCGGGGGAGCGCTGAAGCTTTCTTT

v_call: TRBV7-3
clone_size: many
d_call: TRBD1
j_call: TRBJ2-1
cdr3_aa: CASSPDRGSYNEQFF
cdr3_nt: TGTGCCAGCAGCCCAGACAGGGGCTCCTACAATGAGCAGTTCTTC

v_call: TRBV5-1
clone_size: NA
d_call: TRBD1
j_call: TRBJ2-3
cdr3_aa: CASSWARTGIITDTQYF
cdr3_nt: TGCGCCAGCAGCTGGGCGAGGACAGGAATAATCACAGATACGCAGTATTTT

v_call: TRBV12-3/TRBV12-4
clone_size: few
d_call: NA
j_call: TRBJ1-2
cdr3_aa: CASSSGRWTEKESNYGYTF
cdr3_nt: TGTGCCAGCAGTTCCGGAAGGTGGACAGAAAAGGAGTCTAACTATGGCTACACCTTC

v_call: TRBV3-1
clone_size: many
d_call: TRBD2
j_call: TRBJ2-7
cdr3_aa: CASSRHLAGGSYEQYF
cdr3_nt: TGTGCCAGCAGCCGACACCTAGCGGGAGGTTCCTACGAGCAGTACTTC

v_call: TRBV20-1
clone_size: NA
d_call: TRBD2
j_call: TRBJ2-3
cdr3_aa: CSAQGLAGADTQYF
cdr3_nt: TGCAGTGCTCAGGGGCTAGCGGGAGCAGATACGCAGTATTTT

v_call: TRBV2
clone_size: few
d_call: NA
j_call: TRBJ2-1
cdr3_aa: CASKMGPENNEQFF
cdr3_nt: TGTGCCAGCAAAATGGGACCCGAAAACAATGAGCAGTTCTTC

v_call: TRBV20-1
clone_size: NA
d_call: NA
j_call: TRBJ1-5
cdr3_aa: CSARGGQLAGDQPQHF
cdr3_nt: TGCAGTGCTAGAGGGGGACAACTCGCTGGGGATCAGCCCCAGCATTTT

v_call: TRBV5-5
clone_size: NA
d_call: TRBD1
j_call: TRBJ2-3
cdr3_aa: CASSRTGTAYFTDTQYF
cdr3_nt: TGTGCCAGCAGCCGAACCGGGACAGCATATTTCACAGATACGCAGTATTTT